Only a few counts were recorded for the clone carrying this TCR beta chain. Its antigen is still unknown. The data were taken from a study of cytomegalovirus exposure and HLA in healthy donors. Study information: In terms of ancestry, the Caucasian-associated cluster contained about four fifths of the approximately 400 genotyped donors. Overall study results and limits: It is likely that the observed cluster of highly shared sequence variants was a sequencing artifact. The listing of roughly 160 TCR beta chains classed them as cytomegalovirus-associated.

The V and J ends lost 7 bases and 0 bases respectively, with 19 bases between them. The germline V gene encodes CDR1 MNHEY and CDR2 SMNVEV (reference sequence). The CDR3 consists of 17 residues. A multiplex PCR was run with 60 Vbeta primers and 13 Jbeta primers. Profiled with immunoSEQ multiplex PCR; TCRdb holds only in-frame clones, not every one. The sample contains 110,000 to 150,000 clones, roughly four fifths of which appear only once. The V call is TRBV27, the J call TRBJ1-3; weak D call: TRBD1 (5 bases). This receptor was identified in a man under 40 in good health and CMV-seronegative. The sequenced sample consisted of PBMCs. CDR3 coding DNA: TGTGCCAGCATTCCTCCTCCCGCGGGGGGCTCTGGAAACACCATATATTTT. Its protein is CASIPPPAGGSGNTIYF.